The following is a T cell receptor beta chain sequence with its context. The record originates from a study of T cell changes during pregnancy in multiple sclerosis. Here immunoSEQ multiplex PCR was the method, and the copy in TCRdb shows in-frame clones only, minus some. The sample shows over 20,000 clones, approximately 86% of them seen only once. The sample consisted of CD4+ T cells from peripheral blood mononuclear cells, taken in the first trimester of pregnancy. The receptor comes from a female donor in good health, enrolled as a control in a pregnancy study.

Here the CDR3 DNA reads TGTGCCAGCAGCTGGACAGGGGGCATTGTCACTGAAGCTTTCTTT. It translates to CASSWTGGIVTEAFF. This chain uses TRBV5-6 with TRBJ1-1; 11 bases fit TRBD1. With 3 bases clipped from V and 4 bases from J, the junction kept 5 bases outside the gene matches. The CDR3 loop spans 15 amino acids. CDR1 and CDR2 from the germline V gene are SGHDT and YYEEEE.